This TCR beta chain stems from a study of T cell responses to AZD1222 COVID-19 vaccine. To note about this clone: Antigen: not known.

V lost 2 bases and J 1 base, leaving 15 bases between the germline ends. This CDR3 has 16 residues. Clones were read by immunoSEQ multiplex PCR, and TCRdb kept only the in-frame ones, dropping some. The data hold 120,000 to 150,000 clones, with about 91% observed a single time. Study results and limitations: Every sample of the repertoires postdated the peak T cell response.

Material: peripheral blood, obtained 28 days after the second AZD1222 dose. V and J are TRBV5-3 and TRBJ2-5; no clear D gene. TRBV5-3 is known as an ORF, though its function is uncertain. The TCR sequence derives from an adult who received the AZD1222 COVID-19 vaccine. The CDR3 sequence is CARSFLTLWGQETQYF. CDR3 sequence (DNA): TGTGCCAGAAGCTTCTTGACTCTCTGGGGCCAAGAGACCCAGTACTTC.